This TCR beta chain stems from a study of blood T cell repertoires in COVID-19. Study-wide context: The samples span acute and convalescent COVID-19 from the United States, Italy and Spain. T cells, B-cell-depleted T cells, or PBMCs provided the cDNA or gDNA that served as material.

The CDR3 totals 17 residues. The J segment lost 5 bases and the V segment lost 1 base, leaving 8 bases of the junction unmatched. The germline V gene encodes CDR1 LGHNA and CDR2 YSLEER. Authors' processing steps: Estimated nucleated cell counts came from reference gene primer amplification. TCRdb's table, derived via immunoSEQ multiplex PCR, lists solely in-frame clones and lacks some. The DNA gave D and trimming, while V, J and clone size come from that table. This table has about 160,000 clones, around 80% appearing once. The chain is built from TRBV4-3 and TRBJ2-2, with 9 positions matching TRBD1. The TCR was taken from a human donor with acute or convalescent COVID-19. The donor label of this sample is uncertain. The specimen sequenced was peripheral blood. CDR3 coding DNA: TGCGCCAGCAGCCAAGTCGGACAGGGGCCGGGGACCGGGGAGCTGTTTTTT. It codes for CASSQVGQGPGTGELFF.